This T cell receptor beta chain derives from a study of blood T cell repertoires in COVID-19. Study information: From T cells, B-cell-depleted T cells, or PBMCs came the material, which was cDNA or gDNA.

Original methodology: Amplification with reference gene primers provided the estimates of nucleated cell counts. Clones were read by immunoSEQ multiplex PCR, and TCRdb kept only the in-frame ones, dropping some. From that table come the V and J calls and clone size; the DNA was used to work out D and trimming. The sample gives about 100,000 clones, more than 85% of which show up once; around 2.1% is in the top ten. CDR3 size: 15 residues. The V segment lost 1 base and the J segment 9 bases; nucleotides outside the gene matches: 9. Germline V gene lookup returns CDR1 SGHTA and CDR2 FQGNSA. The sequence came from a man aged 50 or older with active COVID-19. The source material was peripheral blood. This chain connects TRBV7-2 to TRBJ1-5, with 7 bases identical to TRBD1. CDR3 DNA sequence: TGTGCCAGCAGCTTAGTAGGGACAGCACTTCGGCCCCAGCATTTT. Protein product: CASSLVGTALRPQHF.